These T cell receptor beta chains were read from a single sample in a study of identical twins. TCRdb re-called the 5' RACE reads with MiXCR, one entry per CDR3 protein. The sample lists about 240,000 distinct CDR3 sequences, about 10% occurring once. The sample comprised memory T cells sorted from blood. The source of these receptors is a man over 45 in good health. Each CDR3 is given with its conserved first and last residue. The D gene is left open where the match is weak. Not all rows give a size; the values are once, few, many and, for expanded clones, a class.

TRBV7-9	NA	TRBJ2-7	NA	CASSHDKDDGYEQYF	TGTGCCAGCAGCCACGACAAGGATGATGGGTACGAGCAGTACTTC
TRBV28	NA	TRBJ2-7	NA	CASSSSLEQYF	TGTGCCAGCAGTTCCTCCCTCGAGCAGTACTTC
TRBV9	NA	TRBJ2-1	NA	CASSRTRTDQQFF	TGTGCCAGCAGTCGAACGCGGACAGACCAGCAGTTCTTC
TRBV21-1	NA	TRBJ1-2	few	CASSNAPANYGYTF	TGTGCCAGCAGCAATGCGCCCGCCAACTATGGCTACACCTTC
TRBV4-1	TRBD1	TRBJ1-1	few	CASSQEGTGNTEAFF	TGCGCCAGCAGCCAAGAGGGGACAGGAAACACTGAAGCTTTCTTT
TRBV20-1	TRBD1	TRBJ1-5	many	CSARDRTGGINQPQHF	TGCAGTGCTAGGGATAGGACAGGGGGGATCAATCAGCCCCAGCATTTT
TRBV6-5	TRBD2	TRBJ2-5	NA	CASSLLAGGVETQYF	TGTGCCAGCAGTTTACTAGCGGGGGGGGTAGAGACCCAGTACTTC
TRBV24-1	TRBD2	TRBJ2-1	many	CATSDISGSSYNEQFF	TGTGCCACCAGTGATATAAGCGGGAGCTCCTACAATGAGCAGTTCTTC
TRBV9	TRBD1	TRBJ2-7	NA	CASSSGQGVVGEQYF	TGTGCCAGCAGCTCGGGACAGGGGGTTGTGGGCGAGCAGTACTTC
TRBV6-6	NA	TRBJ1-2	NA	CASRTPTNYGYTF	TGTGCCAGTCGGACACCTACTAACTATGGCTACACCTTC
TRBV7-9	NA	TRBJ2-2	few	CASSSDTWGQHTGELFF	TGTGCCAGCAGCTCCGATACTTGGGGGCAGCATACCGGGGAGCTGTTTTTT
TRBV6-5	NA	TRBJ1-1	NA	CASSYSRDGLNTEAFF	TGTGCCAGCAGTTACTCGAGGGACGGGTTGAACACTGAAGCTTTCTTT
TRBV20-1	NA	TRBJ2-1	few	CSARDGNQYNEQFF	TGCAGTGCTAGAGATGGGAACCAGTACAATGAGCAGTTCTTC
TRBV6-4	NA	TRBJ1-6	NA	CASSVRAGGNSPLHF	TGTGCCAGCAGTGTCCGGGCTGGAGGTAATTCACCCCTCCACTTT
TRBV12-3/TRBV12-4	NA	TRBJ1-5	many	CASSRRNSNQPQHF	TGTGCCAGCAGCCGTCGAAATAGCAATCAGCCCCAGCATTTT
TRBV20-1	NA	TRBJ2-1	NA	CSARPKDWPLEQFF	TGCAGTGCTAGACCTAAGGACTGGCCTCTCGAGCAGTTCTTC
TRBV12-3/TRBV12-4	NA	TRBJ1-4	NA	CASSWTAINEKLFF	TGTGCCAGCAGTTGGACAGCTATTAATGAAAAACTGTTTTTT
TRBV29-1	NA	TRBJ2-7	few	CSVVTDYEQYF	TGCAGCGTTGTAACCGACTACGAGCAGTACTTC
TRBV4-1	TRBD1	TRBJ1-2	many	CASSQIRDRGGGYTF	TGCGCCAGCAGCCAAATCCGGGACAGGGGAGGCGGCTACACCTTC
TRBV11-1	NA	TRBJ2-3	many	CASSLAHREDTQYF	TGTGCCAGCAGCTTAGCGCACAGGGAAGATACGCAGTATTTT
TRBV4-3	NA	TRBJ1-2	many	CASSQDLLRGSGYTF	TGCGCCAGCAGCCAAGATCTATTAAGGGGCAGTGGCTACACCTTC
TRBV3-1	NA	TRBJ2-3	NA	CASTLGRERGTDTQYF	TGTGCCAGCACACTCGGACGGGAAAGAGGCACAGATACGCAGTATTTT
TRBV7-9	NA	TRBJ1-1	many	CATRDLINAEAFF	TGTGCCACACGCGACCTAATTAACGCTGAAGCTTTCTTT
TRBV11-1	TRBD2	TRBJ2-1	many	CASSLGLANHNEQFF	TGTGCCAGCAGCTTAGGACTAGCGAACCACAATGAGCAGTTCTTC
TRBV4-2	TRBD2	TRBJ2-1	NA	CASSQDQWRGFYAQFF	TGTGCCAGCAGCCAAGATCAGTGGCGGGGGTTCTATGCGCAGTTCTTC
TRBV28	NA	TRBJ2-7	many	CASSFTASSYEQYF	TGTGCCAGCAGTTTTACGGCTAGCTCCTACGAGCAGTACTTC
TRBV9	TRBD2	TRBJ2-7	few	CASSVEKGGTYEQYF	TGTGCCAGCAGCGTAGAGAAGGGAGGGACCTACGAGCAGTACTTC
TRBV29-1	NA	TRBJ2-4	many	CSANVRGNIQYF	TGCAGCGCCAACGTAAGAGGAAACATTCAGTACTTC
TRBV4-1	NA	TRBJ2-1	many	CASSQPSRNEQFF	TGCGCCAGCAGCCAGCCTAGTCGTAATGAGCAGTTCTTC
TRBV12-5	NA	TRBJ1-5	few	CASGPEGGNQPQHF	TGTGCTAGTGGTCCGGAAGGTGGCAATCAGCCCCAGCATTTT
TRBV28	TRBD2	TRBJ2-3	few	CASRTPSGGPTDTQYF	TGTGCCAGCAGAACCCCCAGCGGGGGACCCACAGATACGCAGTATTTT
TRBV28	TRBD1	TRBJ1-2	NA	CASIPEGGALDGYTF	TGTGCCAGCATACCCGAAGGGGGCGCATTGGATGGCTACACCTTC
TRBV5-1	NA	TRBJ1-3	many	CASSVRVLSSGNTIYF	TGCGCCAGCAGCGTCAGGGTCTTAAGCTCTGGAAACACCATATATTTT
TRBV29-1	NA	TRBJ1-1	many	CSVEGDGGKNTEAFF	TGCAGCGTTGAAGGGGATGGGGGAAAGAACACTGAAGCTTTCTTT
TRBV5-1	TRBD2	TRBJ2-3	NA	CASSREGLDTQYF	TGCGCCAGCAGCCGGGAGGGGTTGGATACGCAGTATTTT
TRBV7-8	NA	TRBJ2-2	many	CASSLRRAGTGELFF	TGTGCCAGCAGCTTAAGGAGGGCCGGAACCGGGGAGCTGTTTTTT
TRBV9	NA	TRBJ1-1	NA	CASSVDGGGFTEAFF	TGTGCCAGCAGCGTAGATGGCGGGGGGTTCACTGAAGCTTTCTTT
TRBV2	NA	TRBJ1-5	few	CASSVSGGSNQPQHF	TGTGCCAGCAGTGTAAGTGGGGGTAGCAATCAGCCCCAGCATTTT
TRBV20-1	NA	TRBJ2-3	many	CSARVARGTDTQYF	TGCAGTGCTAGAGTAGCGAGAGGCACAGATACGCAGTATTTT
TRBV3-1	NA	TRBJ1-3	few	CASSQEGPSGNTIYF	TGTGCCAGCAGCCAAGAGGGGCCCTCTGGAAACACCATATATTTT
TRBV18	NA	TRBJ2-3	many	CASSPGRGTRDTQYF	TGTGCCAGCTCACCTGGACGGGGGACGCGGGATACGCAGTATTTT
TRBV6-6	NA	TRBJ2-7	NA	CASSLQWGNEQYF	TGTGCCAGCAGTCTCCAGTGGGGCAACGAGCAGTACTTC
TRBV7-2	NA	TRBJ2-1	NA	CASSLNGHTYNEQFF	TGTGCCAGCAGCTTAAACGGGCATACCTACAATGAGCAGTTCTTC
TRBV6-1	TRBD1	TRBJ2-7	many	CASSPGQGFTYEQYF	TGTGCCAGCAGCCCGGGACAGGGCTTTACCTACGAGCAGTACTTC
TRBV12-3/TRBV12-4	NA	TRBJ2-3	NA	CASITWGGPTDTQYF	TGTGCCAGCATCACTTGGGGGGGGCCTACAGATACGCAGTATTTT
TRBV6-2/TRBV6-3	NA	TRBJ1-5	many	CASSYSFRSNQPQHF	TGTGCCAGCAGTTACTCGTTCCGAAGCAATCAGCCCCAGCATTTT